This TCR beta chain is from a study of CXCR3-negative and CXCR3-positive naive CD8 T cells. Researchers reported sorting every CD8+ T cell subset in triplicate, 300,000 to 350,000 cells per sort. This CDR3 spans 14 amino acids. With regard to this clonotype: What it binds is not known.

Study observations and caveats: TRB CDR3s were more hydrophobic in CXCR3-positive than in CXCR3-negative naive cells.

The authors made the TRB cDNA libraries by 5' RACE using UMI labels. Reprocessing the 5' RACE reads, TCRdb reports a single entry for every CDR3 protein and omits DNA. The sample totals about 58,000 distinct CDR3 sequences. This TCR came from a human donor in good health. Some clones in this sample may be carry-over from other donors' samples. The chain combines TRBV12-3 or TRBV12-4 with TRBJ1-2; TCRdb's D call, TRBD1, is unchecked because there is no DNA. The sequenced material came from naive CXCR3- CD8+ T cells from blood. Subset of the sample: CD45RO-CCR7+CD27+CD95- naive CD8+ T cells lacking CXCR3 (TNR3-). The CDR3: CASSFGTGSGGYTF.